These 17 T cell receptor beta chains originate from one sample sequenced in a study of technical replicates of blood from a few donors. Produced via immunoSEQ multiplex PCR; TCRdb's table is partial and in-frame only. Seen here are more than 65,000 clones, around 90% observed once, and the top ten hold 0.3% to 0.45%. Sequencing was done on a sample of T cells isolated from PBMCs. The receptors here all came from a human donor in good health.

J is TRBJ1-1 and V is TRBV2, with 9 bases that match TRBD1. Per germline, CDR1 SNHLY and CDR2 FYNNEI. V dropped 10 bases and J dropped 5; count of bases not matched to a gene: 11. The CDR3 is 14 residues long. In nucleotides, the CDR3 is TGTGCCACCCCCAACAGGGGGCTGGGGACTGAAGCTTTCTTT. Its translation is CATPNRGLGTEAFF.

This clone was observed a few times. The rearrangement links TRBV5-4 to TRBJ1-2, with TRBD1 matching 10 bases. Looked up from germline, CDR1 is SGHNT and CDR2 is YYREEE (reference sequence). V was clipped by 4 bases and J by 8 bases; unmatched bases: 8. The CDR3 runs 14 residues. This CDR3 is CASSLLDRGRGYTF. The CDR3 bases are TGTGCCAGCAGCCTTCTCGACAGGGGGCGAGGCTACACCTTC.

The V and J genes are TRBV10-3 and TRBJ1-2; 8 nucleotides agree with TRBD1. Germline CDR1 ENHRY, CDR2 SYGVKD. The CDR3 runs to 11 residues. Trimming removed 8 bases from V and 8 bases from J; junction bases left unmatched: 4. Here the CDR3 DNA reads TGTGCCATCTCGACAGGGGTCGGCTACACCTTC. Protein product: CAISTGVGYTF.

CDR3 in amino acids: CSVGTANTEAFF. For the CDR3, the DNA is TGCAGCGTTGGGACAGCTAACACTGAAGCTTTCTTT. The chain is built from TRBV29-1 and TRBJ1-1; TRBD1 might be the D (6 bases). This CDR3 has 12 residues. The V and J ends lost 4 bases and 2 bases respectively, with 8 bases between them. Germline CDR1 is SQVTM and CDR2 is ANQGSEA. The whole variable domain, filled in from reference TRBV29-1 and TRBJ1-1, reads SAVISQKPSRDICQRGTSLTIQCQVDSQVTMMFWYRQQPGQSLTLIATANQGSEATYESGFVIDKFPISRPNLTFSTLTVSNMSPEDSSIYLCSVGTANTEAFFGQGTRLTVV.

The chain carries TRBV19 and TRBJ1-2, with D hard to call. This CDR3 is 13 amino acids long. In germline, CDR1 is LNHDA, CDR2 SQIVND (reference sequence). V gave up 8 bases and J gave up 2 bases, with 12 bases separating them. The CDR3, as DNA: TGTGCCAGTTTGAACTTCTCGAACTATGGCTACACCTTC. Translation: CASLNFSNYGYTF.

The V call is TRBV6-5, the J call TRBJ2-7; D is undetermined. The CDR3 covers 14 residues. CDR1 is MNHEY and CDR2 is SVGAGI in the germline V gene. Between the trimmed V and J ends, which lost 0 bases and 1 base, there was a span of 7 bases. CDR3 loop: CASSYSDKSYEQYF. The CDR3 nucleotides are TGTGCCAGCAGTTACTCAGACAAGTCCTACGAGCAGTACTTC.

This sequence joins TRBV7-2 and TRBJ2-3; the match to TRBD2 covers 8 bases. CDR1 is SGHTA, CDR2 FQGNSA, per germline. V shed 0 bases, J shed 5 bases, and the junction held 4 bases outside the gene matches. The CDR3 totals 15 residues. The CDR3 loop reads CASSLAAGVGDTQYF. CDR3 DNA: TGTGCCAGCAGCTTAGCAGCGGGAGTGGGAGATACGCAGTATTTT.

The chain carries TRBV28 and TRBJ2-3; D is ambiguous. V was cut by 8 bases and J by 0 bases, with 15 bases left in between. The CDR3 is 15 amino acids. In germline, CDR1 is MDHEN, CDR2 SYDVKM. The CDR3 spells CASDLIGASTDTQYF. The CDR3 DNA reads TGTGCCAGCGACCTTATAGGAGCTAGCACAGATACGCAGTATTTT.

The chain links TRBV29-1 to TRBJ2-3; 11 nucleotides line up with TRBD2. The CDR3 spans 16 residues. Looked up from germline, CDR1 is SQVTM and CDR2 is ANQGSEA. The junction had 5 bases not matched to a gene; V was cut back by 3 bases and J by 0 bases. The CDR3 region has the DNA TGCAGCGTTGAGGGACTAGCGGATGGAAGCACAGATACGCAGTATTTT. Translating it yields CSVEGLADGSTDTQYF.

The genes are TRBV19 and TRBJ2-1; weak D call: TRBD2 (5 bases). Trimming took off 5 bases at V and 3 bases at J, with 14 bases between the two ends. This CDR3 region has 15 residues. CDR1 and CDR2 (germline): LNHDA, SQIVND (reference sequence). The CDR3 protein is CASSGPTDYYNEQFF. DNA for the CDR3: TGTGCCAGTAGTGGCCCTACAGACTACTACAATGAGCAGTTCTTC.

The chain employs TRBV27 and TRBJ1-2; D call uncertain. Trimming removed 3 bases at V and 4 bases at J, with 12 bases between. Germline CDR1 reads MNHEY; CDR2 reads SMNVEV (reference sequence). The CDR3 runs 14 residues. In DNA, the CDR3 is TGTGCCAGCAGTTTCGGCCCAGCGAGCTATGGCTACACCTTC. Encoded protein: CASSFGPASYGYTF.

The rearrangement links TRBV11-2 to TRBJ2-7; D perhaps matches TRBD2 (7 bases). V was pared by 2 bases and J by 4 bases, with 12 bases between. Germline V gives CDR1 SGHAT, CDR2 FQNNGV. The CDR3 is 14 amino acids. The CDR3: CASSLWGGLYEQYF. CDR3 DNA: TGTGCCAGCAGCTTATGGGGGGGGCTTTACGAGCAGTACTTC.

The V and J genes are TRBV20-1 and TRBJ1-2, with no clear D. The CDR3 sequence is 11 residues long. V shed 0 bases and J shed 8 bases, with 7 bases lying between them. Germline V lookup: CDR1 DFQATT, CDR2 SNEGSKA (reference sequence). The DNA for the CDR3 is TGCAGTGCTAGAGAGGAGGGAGGCTACACCTTC. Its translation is CSAREEGGYTF.

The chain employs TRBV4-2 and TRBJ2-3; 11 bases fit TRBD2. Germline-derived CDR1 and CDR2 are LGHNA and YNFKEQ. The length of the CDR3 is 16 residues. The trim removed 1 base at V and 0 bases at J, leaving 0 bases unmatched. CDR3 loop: CASSQGTSGSTDTQYF. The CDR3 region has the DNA TGTGCCAGCAGCCAAGGGACTAGCGGGAGCACAGATACGCAGTATTTT.

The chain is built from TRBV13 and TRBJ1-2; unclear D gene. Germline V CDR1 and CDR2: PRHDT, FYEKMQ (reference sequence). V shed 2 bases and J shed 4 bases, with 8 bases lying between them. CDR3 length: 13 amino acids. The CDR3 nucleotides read TGTGCCAGCAGCTTAAGGGAGGGCTATGGCTACACCTTC. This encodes CASSLREGYGYTF.

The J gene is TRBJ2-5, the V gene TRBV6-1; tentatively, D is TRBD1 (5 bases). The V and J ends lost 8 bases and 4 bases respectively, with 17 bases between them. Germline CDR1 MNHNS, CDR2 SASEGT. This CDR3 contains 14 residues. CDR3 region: CASRAGWVAETQYF. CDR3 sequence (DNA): TGTGCCAGCCGCGCAGGGTGGGTAGCAGAGACCCAGTACTTC.

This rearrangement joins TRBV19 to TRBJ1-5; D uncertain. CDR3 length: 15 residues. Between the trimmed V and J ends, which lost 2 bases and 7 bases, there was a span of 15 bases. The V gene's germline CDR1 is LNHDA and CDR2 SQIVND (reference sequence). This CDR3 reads CASSIMESVGQPQHF. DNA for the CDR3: TGTGCCAGTAGTATAATGGAGTCGGTCGGGCAGCCCCAGCATTTT.